A selection of T cell receptor beta chains follows, all from one sample in a study of CD8 T cells in ankylosing spondylitis. TCRdb reanalysed the 5' RACE reads using MiXCR and keeps one entry per CDR3 protein. This sample has around 150,000 distinct CDR3 sequences; around 17% occur once, and the top ten carry about 7.8%. Sequenced material: blood, either unsorted or a sorted T cell fraction (not recorded which). The receptors originated from a male donor with ankylosing spondylitis or in good health (not recorded which). CDR3s include the opening cysteine and the closing phenylalanine or tryptophan. The D gene is left open where the match is weak. Size values are once, few and many counts, or a class for expanded clones, and some rows have none.

CDR3 protein: CASSYGPFYGYTF
CDR3 DNA: TGTGCCAGCAGTTACGGGCCATTCTATGGCTACACCTTC
J gene: TRBJ1-2
D gene: NA
V gene: TRBV6-5
clone size: few

CDR3 protein: CAISESFARGSNEQFF
CDR3 DNA: TGTGCCATCAGTGAGTCTTTTGCCAGGGGAAGCAATGAGCAGTTCTTC
J gene: TRBJ2-1
D gene: NA
V gene: TRBV10-3
clone size: NA

CDR3 protein: CASSGSGTSGETQYF
CDR3 DNA: TGCGCCAGCAGCGGGAGCGGGACGTCCGGGGAGACCCAGTACTTC
J gene: TRBJ2-5
D gene: TRBD2
V gene: TRBV5-1
clone size: few

CDR3 protein: CSVGQRGETQYF
CDR3 DNA: TGCAGCGTTGGTCAGCGGGGCGAGACCCAGTACTTC
J gene: TRBJ2-5
D gene: TRBD2
V gene: TRBV29-1
clone size: many

CDR3 protein: CSARDRTSGNTGELFF
CDR3 DNA: TGCAGTGCTAGAGATAGGACTAGCGGGAACACCGGGGAGCTGTTTTTT
J gene: TRBJ2-2
D gene: TRBD2
V gene: TRBV20-1
clone size: many

CDR3 protein: CASSDHARGEQFF
CDR3 DNA: TGTGCCAGCAGTGACCACGCCAGAGGAGAGCAGTTCTTC
J gene: TRBJ2-1
D gene: NA
V gene: TRBV2
clone size: many

CDR3 protein: CASSSKIAGYSYEQYF
CDR3 DNA: TGTGCCAGCAGCTCAAAAATAGCGGGATACTCCTACGAGCAGTACTTC
J gene: TRBJ2-7
D gene: TRBD2
V gene: TRBV5-6
clone size: NA

CDR3 protein: CASSYWMSGELFF
CDR3 DNA: TGTGCCAGCAGTTATTGGATGAGCGGGGAGCTGTTTTTT
J gene: TRBJ2-2
D gene: NA
V gene: TRBV6-5
clone size: many

CDR3 protein: CASSLVASGVYNEQFF
CDR3 DNA: TGTGCCAGCAGTTTAGTGGCTAGCGGGGTCTACAATGAGCAGTTCTTC
J gene: TRBJ2-1
D gene: TRBD2
V gene: TRBV27
clone size: few

CDR3 protein: CASSEEEFIAKNIQYF
CDR3 DNA: TGTGCCAGCAGCGAAGAAGAATTTATAGCCAAAAACATTCAGTACTTC
J gene: TRBJ2-4
D gene: NA
V gene: TRBV21-1
clone size: many

CDR3 protein: CASSGTGGSYGYTF
CDR3 DNA: TGTGCCAGCAGTGGGACAGGGGGAAGTTATGGCTACACCTTC
J gene: TRBJ1-2
D gene: TRBD1
V gene: TRBV2
clone size: NA

CDR3 protein: CASKVAGTYEQYF
CDR3 DNA: TGTGCCAGCAAGGTAGCGGGAACCTACGAGCAGTACTTC
J gene: TRBJ2-7
D gene: NA
V gene: TRBV5-2
clone size: NA

CDR3 protein: CASSLELAGRTDTQYF
CDR3 DNA: TGCGCCAGCAGCTTGGAACTAGCGGGACGCACAGATACGCAGTATTTT
J gene: TRBJ2-3
D gene: TRBD2
V gene: TRBV5-1
clone size: many

CDR3 protein: CASSEETDTQYF
CDR3 DNA: TGTGCCAGCAGTGAAGAGACAGATACGCAGTATTTT
J gene: TRBJ2-3
D gene: NA
V gene: TRBV2
clone size: many

CDR3 protein: CSARPSASGRPETQYF
CDR3 DNA: TGCAGTGCTAGACCATCGGCTAGCGGGAGACCAGAGACCCAGTACTTC
J gene: TRBJ2-5
D gene: TRBD2
V gene: TRBV20-1
clone size: few

CDR3 protein: CSVEGPMEIYGYTF
CDR3 DNA: TGCAGCGTTGAAGGACCCATGGAGATCTATGGCTACACCTTC
J gene: TRBJ1-2
D gene: NA
V gene: TRBV29-1
clone size: NA

CDR3 protein: CASRAHSSPYEQYF
CDR3 DNA: TGTGCCAGCAGGGCCCATTCGAGCCCCTACGAGCAGTACTTC
J gene: TRBJ2-7
D gene: NA
V gene: TRBV7-3
clone size: few